This T cell receptor beta chain emerged from a study of T cells in localized non-small cell lung cancer. Findings and caveats of the study: Higher blood T cell density went with longer overall survival. The highest T cell clonality was in uninvolved adjacent lung, above tumor. Adjacent lung was found to contain a median around 56 of the top 100 tumor clones. It remains possible that heterogeneity exists, since only one tumor region was sequenced.

Note on this clone: The antigen remains undetermined.

This CDR3 has 14 residues. Germline V lookup: CDR1 MNHEY, CDR2 SVGAGI. Between the trimmed V and J ends, which lost 7 bases and 7 bases, there was a span of 17 bases. Using immunoSEQ multiplex PCR, the repertoire was profiled, and TCRdb retains in-frame clones only, with some absent. The top ten hold 6.9% of the sample, which has about 24,000 clones, 90% seen once. This TCR was recovered from a woman aged 40 to 75 with stage I lung adenocarcinoma. This material consisted of peripheral blood, taken before any cancer treatment. V is TRBV6-5 and J is TRBJ2-1, with D maybe TRBD1 (8 bases). Here the CDR3 DNA reads TGTGCCAGCACCTACAGGGGGGGGGAAAATGAGCAGTTCTTC. Protein product: CASTYRGGENEQFF.